This is a list of T cell receptor beta chains from one sample in a study of Ad26.COV2.S vaccination and SARS-CoV-2 variants. Clones were read by immunoSEQ multiplex PCR, and TCRdb kept only the in-frame ones, dropping some. The sample has more than 300,000 clones; 70% to 90% are singletons. The material was peripheral blood, obtained in a trial of Ad26.COV2.S vaccine versus placebo. These receptor sequences come from a person aged 18-60 years who received the Ad26.COV2.S COVID-19 vaccine or a placebo. Both conserved end residues are part of each CDR3. D genes are given only for firm matches. The size of a clone is reported for some rows only, either as once, few or many, or as a class for expanded clones.

d_gene: -
v_gene: TRBV21-1
abundance: -
j_gene: TRBJ2-1
CDR3nt: TGTGCCAGCAGCAAAGCGTCAGGACAGGGGAATAATGAGCAGTTCTTC
CDR3aa: CASSKASGQGNNEQFF

d_gene: -
v_gene: TRBV4-1
abundance: -
j_gene: TRBJ1-1
CDR3nt: TGCGCCAGCAGCCAAGGAGGGGGGGCTTACACTGAAGCTTTCTTT
CDR3aa: CASSQGGGAYTEAFF

d_gene: TRBD2
v_gene: TRBV6-5
abundance: -
j_gene: TRBJ2-3
CDR3nt: TGTGCCAGCATTAGCGGGAGTGCGCAGTATTTT
CDR3aa: CASISGSAQYF

d_gene: -
v_gene: TRBV19
abundance: -
j_gene: TRBJ2-7
CDR3nt: TGTGCCAGTAGTAGGCAGAAAAACTACGAGCAGTACTTC
CDR3aa: CASSRQKNYEQYF

d_gene: -
v_gene: TRBV30
abundance: -
j_gene: TRBJ1-6
CDR3nt: TGTGCCTGGAGTTTCGAAGGGCCTGCCAATTCACCCCTCCACTTT
CDR3aa: CAWSFEGPANSPLHF

d_gene: TRBD1
v_gene: TRBV5-5
abundance: -
j_gene: TRBJ1-2
CDR3nt: TGTGCCAGCAGCCAGGGACAGTACTATGGCTACACCTTC
CDR3aa: CASSQGQYYGYTF

d_gene: TRBD1
v_gene: TRBV5-1
abundance: -
j_gene: TRBJ2-1
CDR3nt: TGCGCCAGCAGCTTAGGACAGGGGTACAATGAGCAGTTCTTC
CDR3aa: CASSLGQGYNEQFF

d_gene: TRBD2
v_gene: TRBV6-2/TRBV6-3
abundance: -
j_gene: TRBJ2-1
CDR3nt: TGTGCCAGCAGTTACGGCGGGGGGCCTTCCTACAATGAGCAGTTCTTC
CDR3aa: CASSYGGGPSYNEQFF

d_gene: -
v_gene: TRBV7-9
abundance: -
j_gene: TRBJ2-5
CDR3nt: TGTGCCAGCAGCTTTATTGAAGGGCTTTGGTCCACCCTACAAGAGACCCAGTACTTC
CDR3aa: CASSFIEGLWSTLQETQYF

d_gene: -
v_gene: TRBV18
abundance: -
j_gene: TRBJ1-1
CDR3nt: TGTGCCAGCTCACCACCGGTAACTAATTTAAGGAACACTGAAGCTTTCTTT
CDR3aa: CASSPPVTNLRNTEAFF

d_gene: TRBD1
v_gene: TRBV28
abundance: -
j_gene: TRBJ1-2
CDR3nt: TGTGCCAGCAGTTTTGGGACAGCCAACTATGGCTACACCTTC
CDR3aa: CASSFGTANYGYTF

d_gene: -
v_gene: TRBV7-3
abundance: -
j_gene: TRBJ1-2
CDR3nt: TGTGCCAGCAGCTTAATCGCCGGGATTGGCTACACCTTC
CDR3aa: CASSLIAGIGYTF

d_gene: -
v_gene: TRBV7-3
abundance: -
j_gene: TRBJ1-1
CDR3nt: TGTGCCAGCAGCTCCATGAGTGACACTGAAGCTTTCTTT
CDR3aa: CASSSMSDTEAFF

d_gene: TRBD1
v_gene: TRBV7-2
abundance: -
j_gene: TRBJ1-3
CDR3nt: TGTGCCAGCAGCTTGGGGACAGGGCTATACTCTGGAAACACCATATATTTT
CDR3aa: CASSLGTGLYSGNTIYF

d_gene: -
v_gene: TRBV30
abundance: -
j_gene: TRBJ1-4
CDR3nt: TGTGCCTGGAGTGTAAATAGGGGTCGGACCACTGAAAAACTGTTTTTT
CDR3aa: CAWSVNRGRTTEKLFF

d_gene: -
v_gene: TRBV6-5
abundance: -
j_gene: TRBJ2-1
CDR3nt: TGTGCCACTATGCCTTGGAGCCCTAATAACAATGAGCAGTTCTTC
CDR3aa: CATMPWSPNNNEQFF

d_gene: -
v_gene: TRBV9
abundance: -
j_gene: TRBJ1-5
CDR3nt: TGTGCCAGCAGCATTGACGGTAGCAATCAGCCCCAGCATTTT
CDR3aa: CASSIDGSNQPQHF

d_gene: -
v_gene: TRBV6-5
abundance: -
j_gene: TRBJ1-3
CDR3nt: TGTGCCAGCTATAGGGCTCCCGGTGGAAACACCATATATTTT
CDR3aa: CASYRAPGGNTIYF

d_gene: TRBD1
v_gene: TRBV10-3
abundance: -
j_gene: TRBJ1-5
CDR3nt: TGTGCCATCAGCCCCACTGTGGACAGGGGCAATCAGCCCCAGCATTTT
CDR3aa: CAISPTVDRGNQPQHF

d_gene: -
v_gene: TRBV5-5
abundance: -
j_gene: TRBJ2-5
CDR3nt: TGTGCCAGCAGCTTGGAGGGGGAAGAGACCCAGTACTTC
CDR3aa: CASSLEGEETQYF

d_gene: -
v_gene: TRBV5-4
abundance: -
j_gene: TRBJ1-2
CDR3nt: TGTGCCAGCAGCCCCCGGGACCTGGGCTATGGCTACACCTTC
CDR3aa: CASSPRDLGYGYTF

d_gene: -
v_gene: TRBV7-9
abundance: -
j_gene: TRBJ2-7
CDR3nt: TGTGCCAGCAGCTTAGGTAACAGTCCCTACGAGCAGTACTTC
CDR3aa: CASSLGNSPYEQYF

d_gene: TRBD1
v_gene: TRBV5-1
abundance: -
j_gene: TRBJ1-1
CDR3nt: TGCGCCAGCAGCAAAGAACTAGGACAGGGCGGTGAAGCTTTCTTT
CDR3aa: CASSKELGQGGEAFF

d_gene: TRBD2
v_gene: TRBV18
abundance: few
j_gene: TRBJ2-7
CDR3nt: TGTGCCAGCTCACCATTTCTAGCGGGGGGGTCCTACGAGCAGTACTTC
CDR3aa: CASSPFLAGGSYEQYF

d_gene: TRBD1
v_gene: TRBV11-2
abundance: -
j_gene: TRBJ2-7
CDR3nt: TGTGCCAGCAGCTTCGGACAGGGAACTGACTACGAGCAGTACTTC
CDR3aa: CASSFGQGTDYEQYF

d_gene: TRBD2
v_gene: TRBV11-3
abundance: -
j_gene: TRBJ2-5
CDR3nt: TGTGCCAGCAGCTTAGCGGGCGGGGGGACACAAGAGACCCAGTACTTC
CDR3aa: CASSLAGGGTQETQYF

d_gene: -
v_gene: TRBV30
abundance: -
j_gene: TRBJ1-2
CDR3nt: TGTGCCTGGAGTGTGGACCCCGGCTCGGGCTACACCTTC
CDR3aa: CAWSVDPGSGYTF

d_gene: TRBD1
v_gene: TRBV2
abundance: -
j_gene: TRBJ2-1
CDR3nt: TGTGCCAGTCCGGACCGGGACAGCGCGAGCTCCTACAATGAGCAGTTCTTC
CDR3aa: CASPDRDSASSYNEQFF

d_gene: -
v_gene: TRBV10-2
abundance: -
j_gene: TRBJ2-5
CDR3nt: TGCGCCAGCAGTGAGGGGCAGACGTACCAAGAGACCCAGTACTTC
CDR3aa: CASSEGQTYQETQYF

d_gene: TRBD1
v_gene: TRBV29-1
abundance: -
j_gene: TRBJ1-2
CDR3nt: TGCAGCGCGGGACAGGGGAATGGCTACACCTTC
CDR3aa: CSAGQGNGYTF

d_gene: TRBD1
v_gene: TRBV3-1/TRBV3-2
abundance: -
j_gene: TRBJ2-2
CDR3nt: TGTGCCAGCAGCCAACTGGGACAGGGGGCAGCGGGGGAGCTGTTTTTT
CDR3aa: CASSQLGQGAAGELFF

d_gene: TRBD2
v_gene: TRBV6-5
abundance: -
j_gene: TRBJ2-1
CDR3nt: TGTGCCACGGAACCGGGGGGTTCCTACAATGAGCAGTTCTTC
CDR3aa: CATEPGGSYNEQFF

d_gene: TRBD1
v_gene: TRBV6-5
abundance: once
j_gene: TRBJ1-6
CDR3nt: TGTGCCAGCACGGACAGGTATTCACCCCTCCACTTT
CDR3aa: CASTDRYSPLHF

d_gene: -
v_gene: TRBV30
abundance: -
j_gene: TRBJ1-4
CDR3nt: TGTGCCTGGAGTGTAGGAACGAGGAATAATGAAAAACTGTTTTTT
CDR3aa: CAWSVGTRNNEKLFF

d_gene: TRBD1
v_gene: TRBV18
abundance: -
j_gene: TRBJ1-1
CDR3nt: TGTGCCAGCTCACACTATGGACAGGGTAGCGCTGAAGCTTTCTTT
CDR3aa: CASSHYGQGSAEAFF

d_gene: -
v_gene: TRBV10-2
abundance: -
j_gene: TRBJ1-6
CDR3nt: TGCGCCAGCAGTGAGTCCCGCTGGGACCGATTTAATTCACCCCTCCACTTT
CDR3aa: CASSESRWDRFNSPLHF

d_gene: -
v_gene: TRBV7-2
abundance: -
j_gene: TRBJ1-2
CDR3nt: TGTGCCAGCAGCTTAGAGGCTGGCTATGGCTACACCTTC
CDR3aa: CASSLEAGYGYTF

d_gene: TRBD2
v_gene: TRBV4-1
abundance: -
j_gene: TRBJ2-3
CDR3nt: TGCGCCAGCAGCCAAGGTTCCAGCGGGGGGTCGGATACGCAGTATTTT
CDR3aa: CASSQGSSGGSDTQYF

d_gene: -
v_gene: TRBV28
abundance: -
j_gene: TRBJ1-1
CDR3nt: TGTGCCAGCAGTCCACCGACAGTGAACACTGAAGCTTTCTTT
CDR3aa: CASSPPTVNTEAFF

d_gene: -
v_gene: TRBV7-8
abundance: -
j_gene: TRBJ1-2
CDR3nt: TGTGCCAGCAGCCCGGGGCTCGGCTATGGCTACACCTTC
CDR3aa: CASSPGLGYGYTF

d_gene: -
v_gene: TRBV5-4
abundance: -
j_gene: TRBJ1-4
CDR3nt: TGTGCCAGCAGCTTGGCCGGGGGTACGCGAGGGGAAAAACTGTTTTTT
CDR3aa: CASSLAGGTRGEKLFF

d_gene: -
v_gene: TRBV15
abundance: -
j_gene: TRBJ1-1
CDR3nt: TGTGCCACCAGCAGAGATGAGCTGGGTATTGAAGCTTTCTTT
CDR3aa: CATSRDELGIEAFF

d_gene: -
v_gene: TRBV6-5
abundance: -
j_gene: TRBJ1-6
CDR3nt: TGTGCCAGCAGTTACTCCGACAGGCTGGGGTCACCCCTCCACTTT
CDR3aa: CASSYSDRLGSPLHF

d_gene: -
v_gene: TRBV11-2
abundance: -
j_gene: TRBJ1-1
CDR3nt: TGTGCCAGCAGCGCACCGAGAAGGGGCCTGGAGGCTTTCTTT
CDR3aa: CASSAPRRGLEAFF

d_gene: -
v_gene: TRBV30
abundance: -
j_gene: TRBJ1-5
CDR3nt: TGTGCCTGGAGTGGGACAACAAGAGGTGGTCAGCCCCAGCATTTT
CDR3aa: CAWSGTTRGGQPQHF

d_gene: TRBD1
v_gene: TRBV5-8
abundance: -
j_gene: TRBJ2-5
CDR3nt: TGTGCCAGCAGCCCCAAGACAGGGTATCAAGAGACCCAGTACTTC
CDR3aa: CASSPKTGYQETQYF

d_gene: TRBD1
v_gene: TRBV5-4
abundance: -
j_gene: TRBJ1-2
CDR3nt: TGTGCCAGCAGCTCGCCAATTTGGACAGGGACCTACACCTTC
CDR3aa: CASSSPIWTGTYTF

d_gene: -
v_gene: TRBV30
abundance: -
j_gene: TRBJ1-1
CDR3nt: TGTGCCTGGAGTGTAACAGGCGGAAGAGTCACTGAAGCTTTCTTT
CDR3aa: CAWSVTGGRVTEAFF